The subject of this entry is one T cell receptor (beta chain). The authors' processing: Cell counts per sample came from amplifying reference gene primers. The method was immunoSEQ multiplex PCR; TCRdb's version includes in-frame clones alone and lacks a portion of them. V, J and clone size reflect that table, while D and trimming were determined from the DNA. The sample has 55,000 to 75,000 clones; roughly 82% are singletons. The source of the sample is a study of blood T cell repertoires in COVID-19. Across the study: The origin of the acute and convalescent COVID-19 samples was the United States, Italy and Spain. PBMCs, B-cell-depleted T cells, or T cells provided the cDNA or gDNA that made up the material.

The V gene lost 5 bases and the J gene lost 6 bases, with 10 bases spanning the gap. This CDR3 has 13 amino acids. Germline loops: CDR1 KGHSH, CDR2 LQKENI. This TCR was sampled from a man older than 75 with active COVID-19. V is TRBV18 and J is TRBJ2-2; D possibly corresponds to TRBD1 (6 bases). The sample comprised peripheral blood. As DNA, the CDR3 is TGTGCCAGCTCAGTACAGGGTTCCGGGGAGCTGTTTTTT. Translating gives CASSVQGSGELFF.